This is a list of T cell receptor beta chains from one sample in a study of radiation and T cells in renal cell carcinoma. Sequencing was performed with immunoSEQ multiplex PCR; in TCRdb, only in-frame clones are kept and a portion is missing. Of 140,000 or so clones in the sample, approximately 86% were seen once. Sample: blood, taken from a patient whose treatment included radiotherapy and nephrectomy. Receptors were obtained from a woman in her forties or fifties with renal cell carcinoma. Each CDR3 is given with its conserved first and last residue. D genes are given only for firm matches. Clone size is shown for a subset of rows, as once, few, many or a class of expanded clone.

V gene,clone size,D gene,J gene,CDR3 DNA,CDR3 protein
TRBV5-1,.,.,TRBJ2-3,TGCGCCAGCAGCTTGTTCCGCGGCACAGATACGCAGTATTTT,CASSLFRGTDTQYF
TRBV29-1,.,TRBD1,TRBJ2-2,TGCAGCGTTGAGGGACAGGGGGCCGGGGGCACCGGGGAGCTGTTTTTT,CSVEGQGAGGTGELFF
TRBV19,.,TRBD1,TRBJ1-5,TGTGCCAGTAGTATCGGGACAGGGGGGGGAAGCAATCAGCCCCAGCATTTT,CASSIGTGGGSNQPQHF
TRBV10-1,few,.,TRBJ1-2,TGCGCCAGCAGTGCGGTCGGAGGAGTTGGCTATGGCTACACCTTC,CASSAVGGVGYGYTF
TRBV6-5,.,.,TRBJ2-4,TGTGCCAGCAGTTACGCGGCAGTTCTAGCCAAAAACATTCAGTACTTC,CASSYAAVLAKNIQYF
TRBV7-9,.,.,TRBJ1-1,TGTGCCAGCGGCACACAGGGGAACACTGAAGCTTTCTTT,CASGTQGNTEAFF
TRBV6-5,.,.,TRBJ2-4,TGTGCCAGCAGGGCGATGCTAGCCAAAAACATTCAGTACTTC,CASRAMLAKNIQYF
TRBV4-3,few,.,TRBJ1-4,TGCGCCAGCAGCCAGGGCTTCGCAACTAATGAAAAACTGTTTTTT,CASSQGFATNEKLFF
TRBV5-4,.,TRBD2,TRBJ2-3,TGTGCCAGCAGCATTAGCGGGCACGGGTCAGATACGCAGTATTTT,CASSISGHGSDTQYF
TRBV27,.,.,TRBJ2-2,TGTGCCAGCAGTTCGCCATACCTTAACACCGGGGAGCTGTTTTTT,CASSSPYLNTGELFF
TRBV7-3,.,.,TRBJ1-1,TGTGCCAGCAGCCTGGATCGAGATACTGAAGCTTTCTTT,CASSLDRDTEAFF
TRBV28,few,.,TRBJ1-2,TGTGCCAGCGGGGCGGCCCCCTTAACTAACTATGGCTACACCTTC,CASGAAPLTNYGYTF
TRBV18,.,.,TRBJ1-1,TGTGCCAGCTCACTGGGATTGGACACTGAAGCTTTCTTT,CASSLGLDTEAFF
TRBV7-2,.,.,TRBJ1-5,TGTGCCAGCAGCTTATGGGGGGGACGGCCCCAGCATTTT,CASSLWGGRPQHF
TRBV11-2,.,.,TRBJ1-2,TGTGCCAGCAGCTTATTCGGGGGCGGCTACACCTTC,CASSLFGGGYTF
TRBV4-3,.,TRBD2,TRBJ2-2,TGCGCCAGCAGCCAAGGGGGAGGGACCGGGGAGCTGTTTTTT,CASSQGGGTGELFF
TRBV7-2,once,.,TRBJ2-5,TGTGCCAGCAGCTTAGCTATAGGTCAAGAGACCCAGTACTTC,CASSLAIGQETQYF
TRBV5-1,.,TRBD2,TRBJ2-3,TGCGCCAGCAGTTCTGTTAGCGGGGCAGATACGCAGTATTTT,CASSSVSGADTQYF
TRBV28,.,.,TRBJ1-1,TGTGCCAGCAGTTTTTGGGGGGTAGGGGACACTGAAGCTTTCTTT,CASSFWGVGDTEAFF
TRBV18,.,TRBD2,TRBJ2-3,TGTGCCAGCTCACCGGGACTAGGATTAGATACGCAGTATTTT,CASSPGLGLDTQYF
TRBV5-1,.,.,TRBJ2-3,TGCGCCAGCAGCTTGGGTGGTGATACGCAGTATTTT,CASSLGGDTQYF
TRBV6-1,.,.,TRBJ2-7,TGTGCCAGCAGTGACTTCCCCCAGTGGGAGCAGTACTTC,CASSDFPQWEQYF
TRBV4-3,.,.,TRBJ1-5,TGCGCCAGCAGCCAAGATTGGACGGTTATGACCAATCAGCCCCAGCATTTT,CASSQDWTVMTNQPQHF
TRBV25-1,.,.,TRBJ1-4,TGTGCCAGCAAAAGGGGGATGGCTGAAAAACTGTTTTTT,CASKRGMAEKLFF
TRBV10-1,.,TRBD1,TRBJ2-6,TGCGCCAGCAGTGAGCCTCCCAGGGGACAGCGAATGATTCCTGGGGCCAACGTCCTGACTTTC,CASSEPPRGQRMIPGANVLTF
TRBV28,.,TRBD1,TRBJ2-7,TGTGCCAGCACCCCTCAGGGGGGGACAGGGGGCCCCCGACAGTACTTC,CASTPQGGTGGPRQYF
TRBV6-5,.,TRBD2,TRBJ2-3,TGTGCCAGCAGTTGGTCGTGGGGGGGACTCACAGATACGCAGTATTTT,CASSWSWGGLTDTQYF
TRBV25-1,.,TRBD2,TRBJ2-7,TGTGCCAGCAGTGAACCCGGGGGGGGTCCCTACGAGCAGTACTTC,CASSEPGGGPYEQYF
TRBV10-2,.,.,TRBJ1-5,TGCGCCAGCAGTTTTGACGGGGGCAATCAGCCCCAGCATTTT,CASSFDGGNQPQHF
TRBV4-1,.,.,TRBJ2-1,TGCGCCAGCAGCCAAGCGGGGAGCTCCTACAATGAGCAGTTCTTC,CASSQAGSSYNEQFF
TRBV6-6,.,.,TRBJ1-2,TGTGCCACCCAACCCCCGGGGGGCGGCTACACCTTC,CATQPPGGGYTF
TRBV6-9,.,.,TRBJ1-1,TGTGCCAGCAGTTTAGGCCCCCCGGGAAACACTGAAGCTTTCTTT,CASSLGPPGNTEAFF
TRBV7-2,.,.,TRBJ2-3,TGTGCCAGCAGCTCGACACAGAACACAGATACGCAGTATTTT,CASSSTQNTDTQYF
TRBV10-1,.,.,TRBJ2-2,TGCGCCAGCAGTGATGGGGGCACCGGGGAGCTGTTTTTT,CASSDGGTGELFF
TRBV10-3,.,.,TRBJ1-3,TGTGCCATCAAACCGGGGCAGGGAAGCTCTGGAAACACCATATATTTT,CAIKPGQGSSGNTIYF
TRBV7-9,.,TRBD1,TRBJ2-2,TGTGCCAGCAGCCCCGCGACAGGGGATTTGACCGGGGAGCTGTTTTTT,CASSPATGDLTGELFF
TRBV6-5,.,.,TRBJ2-2,TGTGCCAGCTGGTCTGGGACCGGGGAGCTGTTTTTT,CASWSGTGELFF
TRBV29-1,.,.,TRBJ2-3,TGCAGCGTGGCTCAAGCGAGGGATACGCAGTATTTT,CSVAQARDTQYF
TRBV2,.,.,TRBJ2-3,TGTGCCAGCAGTGGGCAGCTTTACGCCACGCAGTATTTT,CASSGQLYATQYF
TRBV7-2,.,.,TRBJ2-7,TGTGCCAGCAGCTTAGGAGGGTCCGAGCAGTACTTC,CASSLGGSEQYF
TRBV5-4,.,.,TRBJ1-2,TGTGCCAGCAGCTCCGTTGAGGAGGGCTACACCTTC,CASSSVEEGYTF